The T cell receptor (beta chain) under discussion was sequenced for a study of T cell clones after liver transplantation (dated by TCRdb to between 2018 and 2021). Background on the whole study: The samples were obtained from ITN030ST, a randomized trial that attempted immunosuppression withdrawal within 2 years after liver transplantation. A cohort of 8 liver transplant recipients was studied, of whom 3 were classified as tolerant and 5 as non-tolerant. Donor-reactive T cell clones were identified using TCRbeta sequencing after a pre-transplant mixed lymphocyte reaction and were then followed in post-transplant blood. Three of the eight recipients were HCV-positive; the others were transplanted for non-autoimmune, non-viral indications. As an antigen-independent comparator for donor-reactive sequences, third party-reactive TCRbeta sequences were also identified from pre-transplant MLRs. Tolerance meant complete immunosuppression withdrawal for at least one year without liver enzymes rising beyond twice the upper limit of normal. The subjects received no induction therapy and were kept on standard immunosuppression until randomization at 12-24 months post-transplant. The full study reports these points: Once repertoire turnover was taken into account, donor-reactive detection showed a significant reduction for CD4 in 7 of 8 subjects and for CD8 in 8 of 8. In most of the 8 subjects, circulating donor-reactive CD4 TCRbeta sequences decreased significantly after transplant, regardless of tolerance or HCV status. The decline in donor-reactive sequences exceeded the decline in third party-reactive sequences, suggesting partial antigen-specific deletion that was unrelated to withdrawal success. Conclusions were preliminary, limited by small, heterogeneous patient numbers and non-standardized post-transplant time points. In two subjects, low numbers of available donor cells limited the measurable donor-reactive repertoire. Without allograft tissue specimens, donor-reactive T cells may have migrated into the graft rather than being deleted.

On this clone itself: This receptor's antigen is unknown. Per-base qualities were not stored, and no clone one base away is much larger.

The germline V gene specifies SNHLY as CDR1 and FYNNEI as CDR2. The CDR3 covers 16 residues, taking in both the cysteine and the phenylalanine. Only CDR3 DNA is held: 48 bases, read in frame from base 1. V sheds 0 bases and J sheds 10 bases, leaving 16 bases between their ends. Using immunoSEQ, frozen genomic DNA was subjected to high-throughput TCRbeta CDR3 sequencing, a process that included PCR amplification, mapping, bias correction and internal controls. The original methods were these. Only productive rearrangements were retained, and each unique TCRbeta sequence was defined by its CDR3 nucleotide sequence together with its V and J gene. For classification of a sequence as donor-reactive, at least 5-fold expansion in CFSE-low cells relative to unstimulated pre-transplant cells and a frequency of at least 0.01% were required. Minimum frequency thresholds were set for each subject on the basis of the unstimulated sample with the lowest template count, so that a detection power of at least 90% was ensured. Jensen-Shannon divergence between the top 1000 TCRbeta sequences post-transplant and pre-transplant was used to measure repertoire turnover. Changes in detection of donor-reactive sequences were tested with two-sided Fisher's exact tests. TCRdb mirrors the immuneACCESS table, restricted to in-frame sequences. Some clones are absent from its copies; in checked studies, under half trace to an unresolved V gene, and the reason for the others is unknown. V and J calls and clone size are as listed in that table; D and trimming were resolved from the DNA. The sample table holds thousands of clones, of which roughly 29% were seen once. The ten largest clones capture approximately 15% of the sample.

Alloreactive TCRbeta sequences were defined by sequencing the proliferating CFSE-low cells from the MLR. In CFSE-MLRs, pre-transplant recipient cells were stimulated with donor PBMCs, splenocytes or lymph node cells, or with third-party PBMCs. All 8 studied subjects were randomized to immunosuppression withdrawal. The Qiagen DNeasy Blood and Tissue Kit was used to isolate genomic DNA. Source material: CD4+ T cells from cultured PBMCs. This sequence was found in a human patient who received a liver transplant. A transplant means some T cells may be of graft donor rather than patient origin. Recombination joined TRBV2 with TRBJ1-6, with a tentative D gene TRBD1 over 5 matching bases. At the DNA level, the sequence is TGTGCCAGCAGTGAAGCGGGGACCGGGATAGGATCACCCCTCCACTTT. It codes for CASSEAGTGIGSPLHF.